This T cell receptor (beta chain) originates from a study of identical twins. TCRdb reprocessed the 5' RACE reads via MiXCR and lists one record per CDR3 protein. Of roughly 710,000 distinct CDR3 sequences in the sample, approximately 6% were seen once. Healthy Caucasians provided all donations. Study-wide points: Invariant T cells like MAIT and iNKT could partly confound the zero-insertion analyses. Conclusions were based on cross-sectional statistical analysis, without following the same donors.

This clonotype was detected only a few times. Its matching antigen is unknown. The receptor's source is a young man in good health. What was sequenced was naive T cells sorted from blood.

The DNA for the CDR3 is TGTGCCTGGAGTTTAGGGGGGGGACGATCTGGGGCCAACGTCCTGACTTTC. Translated: CAWSLGGGRSGANVLTF. The chain employs TRBV30 and TRBJ2-6, with a tentative D call TRBD2 (7 bases). The germline V gene encodes CDR1 GTSNPN and CDR2 SVGIG (reference sequence). The V and J ends lost 2 bases and 1 base respectively, with 15 bases between them. CDR3 length: 17 residues.